This T cell receptor beta chain comes out of a study of T cells in Graves' hyperthyroidism and ophthalmopathy. RNA transcripts yielded amplified TCR beta CDR3 regions. HTBI primers were employed in a first-round RT-PCR of the TCR CDR3. Via MiXCR, TCRdb re-called the multiplex PCR reads, giving one row per CDR3 protein. The data contain fewer than 900,000 distinct CDR3 sequences, approximately 19% of them seen just once; the ten biggest clones take up over 15%. CDR1 is LNHNV and CDR2 is YYDKDF in the germline V gene (reference sequence). The CDR3 extends over 15 amino acids. V lost 0 bases and J 11 bases, leaving 17 bases between the germline ends. Patients aged 18 to 65 with hyperthyroidism were newly diagnosed, with duration under 2 months.

Sequenced sample: blood. The TCR comes from a woman aged 45 to 65 with Graves' hyperthyroidism that later progressed to Graves' ophthalmopathy. The V and J genes are TRBV15 and TRBJ1-5; a weak D match, TRBD1 (5 bases). The CDR3 is CATSRDGAGGKAQHF. CDR3 nucleotides: TGTGCCACCAGCAGAGATGGGGCAGGTGGTAAGGCCCAGCATTTT.